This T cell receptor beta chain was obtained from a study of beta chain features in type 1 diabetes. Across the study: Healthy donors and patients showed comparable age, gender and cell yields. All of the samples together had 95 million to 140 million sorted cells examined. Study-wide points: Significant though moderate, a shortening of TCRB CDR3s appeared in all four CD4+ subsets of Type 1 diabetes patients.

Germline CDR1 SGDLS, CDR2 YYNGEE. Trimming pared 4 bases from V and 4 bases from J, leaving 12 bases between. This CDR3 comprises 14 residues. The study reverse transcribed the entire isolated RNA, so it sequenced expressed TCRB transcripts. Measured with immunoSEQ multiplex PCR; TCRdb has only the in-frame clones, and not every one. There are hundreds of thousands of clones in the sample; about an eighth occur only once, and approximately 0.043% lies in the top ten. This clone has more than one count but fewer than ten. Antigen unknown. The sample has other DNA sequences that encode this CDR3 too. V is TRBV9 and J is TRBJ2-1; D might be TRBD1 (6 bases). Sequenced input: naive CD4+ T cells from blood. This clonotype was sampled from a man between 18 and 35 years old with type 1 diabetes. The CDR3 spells CASSPRGTYNEQFF. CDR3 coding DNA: TGTGCCAGCAGCCCAAGGGGGACGTACAATGAGCAGTTCTTC.